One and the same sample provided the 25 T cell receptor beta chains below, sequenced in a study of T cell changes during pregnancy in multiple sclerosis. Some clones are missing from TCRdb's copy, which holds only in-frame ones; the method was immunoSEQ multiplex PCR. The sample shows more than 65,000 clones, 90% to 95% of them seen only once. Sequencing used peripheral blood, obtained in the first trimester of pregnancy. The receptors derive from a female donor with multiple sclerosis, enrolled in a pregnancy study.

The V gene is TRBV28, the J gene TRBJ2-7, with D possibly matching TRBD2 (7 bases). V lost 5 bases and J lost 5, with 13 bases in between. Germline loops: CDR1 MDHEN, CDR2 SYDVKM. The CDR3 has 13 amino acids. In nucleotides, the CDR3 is TGTGCCAGCAGTCGAGGGGGGGGCGACGAGCAGTACTTC. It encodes CASSRGGGDEQYF.

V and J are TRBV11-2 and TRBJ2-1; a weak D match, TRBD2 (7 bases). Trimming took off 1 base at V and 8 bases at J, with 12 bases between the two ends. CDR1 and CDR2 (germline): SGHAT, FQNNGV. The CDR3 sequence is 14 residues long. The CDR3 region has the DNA TGTGCCAGCAGCTTAGGGGGGGGCGTGGATGAGCAGTTCTTC. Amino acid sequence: CASSLGGGVDEQFF.

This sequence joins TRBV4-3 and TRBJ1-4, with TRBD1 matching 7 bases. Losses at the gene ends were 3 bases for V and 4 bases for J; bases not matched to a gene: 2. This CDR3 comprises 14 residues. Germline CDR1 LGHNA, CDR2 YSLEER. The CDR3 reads CASSQGQRNEKLFF. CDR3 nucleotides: TGCGCCAGCAGCCAGGGACAGCGTAATGAAAAACTGTTTTTT.

This CDR3 reads CASRTSGVTDTQYF. The CDR3 DNA follows: TGTGCCAGCAGGACGAGCGGGGTCACAGATACGCAGTATTTT. The rearrangement uses TRBV4-2 and TRBJ2-3; the match to TRBD2 covers 7 bases. The V segment lost 6 bases and the J segment 2 bases; nucleotides outside the gene matches: 5. In germline, CDR1 is LGHNA, CDR2 YNFKEQ. There are 14 residues in the CDR3.

The CDR3 DNA follows: TGTGCCAGCAGCGTAGGGGGCACGGATGAAAAACTGTTTTTT. It is translated as CASSVGGTDEKLFF. The chain links TRBV9 to TRBJ1-4; a possible D gene is TRBD1 (5 bases). From germline, CDR1 is SGDLS and CDR2 YYNGEE. The CDR3 length is 14 residues. V lost 0 bases to trimming and J lost 6 bases, with 9 bases between them.

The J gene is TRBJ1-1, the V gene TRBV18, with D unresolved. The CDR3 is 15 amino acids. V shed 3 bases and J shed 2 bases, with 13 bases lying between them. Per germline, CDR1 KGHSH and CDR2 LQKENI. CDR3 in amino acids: CASSPILDRNTEAFF. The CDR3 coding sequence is TGTGCCAGCTCACCGATTCTAGACCGTAACACTGAAGCTTTCTTT.

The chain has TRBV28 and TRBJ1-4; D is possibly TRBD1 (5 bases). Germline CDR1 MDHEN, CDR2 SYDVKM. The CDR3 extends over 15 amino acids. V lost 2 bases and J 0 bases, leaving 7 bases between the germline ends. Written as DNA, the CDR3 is TGTGCCAGCAGTTTACAAGGGGCAACTAATGAAAAACTGTTTTTT. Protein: CASSLQGATNEKLFF.

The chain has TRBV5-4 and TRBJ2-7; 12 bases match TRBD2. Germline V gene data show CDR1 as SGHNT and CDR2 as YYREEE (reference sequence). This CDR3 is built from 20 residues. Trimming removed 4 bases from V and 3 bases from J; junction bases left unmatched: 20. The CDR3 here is CASSLLRRASGRGWDYEQYF. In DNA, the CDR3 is TGTGCCAGCAGCCTCCTACGGCGGGCTAGCGGGAGGGGGTGGGACTACGAGCAGTACTTC.

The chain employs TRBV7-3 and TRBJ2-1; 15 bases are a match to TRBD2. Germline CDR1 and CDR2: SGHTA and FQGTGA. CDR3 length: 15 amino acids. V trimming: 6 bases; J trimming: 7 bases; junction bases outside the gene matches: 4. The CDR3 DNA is TGTGCCAGCAGTGGACTAGCGGGGGGGTCAAATGAGCAGTTCTTC. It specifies CASSGLAGGSNEQFF.

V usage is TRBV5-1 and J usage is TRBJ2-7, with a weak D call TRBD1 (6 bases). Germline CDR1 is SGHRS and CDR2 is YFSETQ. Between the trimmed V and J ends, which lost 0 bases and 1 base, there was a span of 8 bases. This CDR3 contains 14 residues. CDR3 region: CASSLGGQSYEQYF. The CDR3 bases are TGCGCCAGCAGCTTGGGTGGACAGTCCTACGAGCAGTACTTC.

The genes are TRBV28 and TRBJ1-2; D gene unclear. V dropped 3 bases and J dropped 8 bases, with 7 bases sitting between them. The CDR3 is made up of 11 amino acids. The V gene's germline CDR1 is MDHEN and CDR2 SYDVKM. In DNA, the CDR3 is TGTGCCAGCAGTTTTTTTCTGGGCTACACCTTC. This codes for CASSFFLGYTF.

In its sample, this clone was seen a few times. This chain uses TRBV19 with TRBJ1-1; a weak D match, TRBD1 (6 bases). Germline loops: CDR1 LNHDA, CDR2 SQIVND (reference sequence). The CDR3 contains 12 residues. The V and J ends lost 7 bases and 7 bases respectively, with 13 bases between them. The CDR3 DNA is TGTGCCAGTACGGGGGGGCGAGGTGAAGCTTTCTTT. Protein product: CASTGGRGEAFF.

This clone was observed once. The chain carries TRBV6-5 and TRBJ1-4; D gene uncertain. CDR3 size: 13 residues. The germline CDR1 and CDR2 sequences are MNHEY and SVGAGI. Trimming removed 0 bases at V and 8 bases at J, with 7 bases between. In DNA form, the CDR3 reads TGTGCCAGCAGTTACTCGAGGGCGGAAAAACTGTTTTTT. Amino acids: CASSYSRAEKLFF.

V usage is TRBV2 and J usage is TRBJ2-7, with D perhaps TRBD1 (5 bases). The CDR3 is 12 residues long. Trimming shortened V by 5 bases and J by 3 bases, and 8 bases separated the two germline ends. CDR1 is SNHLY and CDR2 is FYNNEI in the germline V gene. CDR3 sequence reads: CASSLQVYEQYF. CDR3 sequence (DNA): TGTGCCAGCAGTTTACAGGTCTACGAGCAGTACTTC. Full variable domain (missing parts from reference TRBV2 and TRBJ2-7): EPEVTQTPSHQVTQMGQEVILRCVPISNHLYFYWYRQILGQKVEFLVSFYNNEISEKSEIFDDQFSVERPDGSNFTLKIRSTKLEDSAMYFCASSLQVYEQYFGPGTRLTVT.

The CDR3 sequence: CATSRVAYEKLFF. The CDR3 DNA reads as TGTGCCACCAGCAGAGTTGCGTATGAAAAACTGTTTTTT. This chain connects TRBV15 to TRBJ1-4; D gene unclear. The CDR3 covers 13 residues. V was shortened by 1 base and J by 6 bases, with 6 bases between the two germline ends. Germline CDR1 and CDR2: LNHNV and YYDKDF (reference sequence). The full variable domain, completed using reference TRBV15 and TRBJ1-4, is DAMVIQNPRYQVTQFGKPVTLSCSQTLNHNVMYWYQQKSSQAPKLLFHYYDKDFNNEADTPDNFQSRRPNTSFCFLDIRSPGLGDTAMYLCATSRVAYEKLFFGSGTQLSVL.

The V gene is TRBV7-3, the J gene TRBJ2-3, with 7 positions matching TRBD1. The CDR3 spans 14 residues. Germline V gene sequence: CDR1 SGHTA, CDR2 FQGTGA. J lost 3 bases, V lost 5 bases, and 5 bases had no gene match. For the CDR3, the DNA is TGTGCCAGCAGCCTAGGGACAGATACAGATACGCAGTATTTT. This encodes CASSLGTDTDTQYF. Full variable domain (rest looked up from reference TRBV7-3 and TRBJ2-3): GAGVSQTPSNKVTEKGKYVELRCDPISGHTALYWYRQSLGQGPEFLIYFQGTGAADDSGLPNDRFFAVRPEGSVSTLKIQRTERGDSAVYLCASSLGTDTDTQYFGPGTRLTVL.

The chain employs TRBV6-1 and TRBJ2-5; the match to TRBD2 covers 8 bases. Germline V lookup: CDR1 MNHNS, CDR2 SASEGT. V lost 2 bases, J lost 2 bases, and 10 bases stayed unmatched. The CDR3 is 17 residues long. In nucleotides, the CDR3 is TGTGCCAGCAGTGAACCCCTACGGGAGGGGGGACAAGAGACCCAGTACTTC. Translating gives CASSEPLREGGQETQYF.

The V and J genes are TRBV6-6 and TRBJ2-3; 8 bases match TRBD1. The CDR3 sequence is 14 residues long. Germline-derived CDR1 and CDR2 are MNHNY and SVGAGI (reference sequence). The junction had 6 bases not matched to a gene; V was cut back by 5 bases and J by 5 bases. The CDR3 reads CASSQDRVGDTQYF. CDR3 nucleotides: TGTGCCAGCAGTCAGGACAGGGTTGGAGATACGCAGTATTTT.

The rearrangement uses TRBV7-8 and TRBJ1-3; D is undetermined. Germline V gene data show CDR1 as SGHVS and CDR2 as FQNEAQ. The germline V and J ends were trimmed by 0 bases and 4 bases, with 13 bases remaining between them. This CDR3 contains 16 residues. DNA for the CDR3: TGTGCCAGCAGCTTAGCGAATTTGATAGCCGGAAACACCATATATTTT. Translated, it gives CASSLANLIAGNTIYF.

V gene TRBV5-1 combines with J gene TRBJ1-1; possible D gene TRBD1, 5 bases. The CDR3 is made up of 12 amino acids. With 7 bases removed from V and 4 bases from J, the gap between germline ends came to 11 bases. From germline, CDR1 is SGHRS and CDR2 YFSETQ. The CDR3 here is CASQGLSTEAFF. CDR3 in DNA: TGCGCCAGCCAGGGACTAAGCACTGAAGCTTTCTTT.

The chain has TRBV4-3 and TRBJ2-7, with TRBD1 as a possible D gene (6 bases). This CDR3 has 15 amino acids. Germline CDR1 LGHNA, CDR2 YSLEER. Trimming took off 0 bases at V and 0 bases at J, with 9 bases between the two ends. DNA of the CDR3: TGCGCCAGCAGCCAAGATCAGGGGATCTCCTACGAGCAGTACTTC. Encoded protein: CASSQDQGISYEQYF.

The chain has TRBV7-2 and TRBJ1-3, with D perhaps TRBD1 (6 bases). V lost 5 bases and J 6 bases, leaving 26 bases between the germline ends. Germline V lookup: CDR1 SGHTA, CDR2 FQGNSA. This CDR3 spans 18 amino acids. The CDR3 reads CASSLTGQVARTENTIYF. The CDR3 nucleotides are TGTGCCAGCAGCCTCACAGGGCAAGTGGCACGCACCGAAAACACCATATATTTT.

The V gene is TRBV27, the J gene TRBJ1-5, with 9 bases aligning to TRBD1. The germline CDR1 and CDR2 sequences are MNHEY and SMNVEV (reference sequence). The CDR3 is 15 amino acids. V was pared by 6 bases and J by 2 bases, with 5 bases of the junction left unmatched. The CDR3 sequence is CASRLGQGGNQPQHF. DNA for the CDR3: TGTGCCAGCAGGCTGGGACAGGGAGGCAATCAGCCCCAGCATTTT.

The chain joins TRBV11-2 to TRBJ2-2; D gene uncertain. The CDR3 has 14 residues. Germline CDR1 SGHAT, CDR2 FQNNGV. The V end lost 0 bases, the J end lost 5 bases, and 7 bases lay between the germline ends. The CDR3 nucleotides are TGTGCCAGCAGCTTAGAGGCCCAAACCGGGGAGCTGTTTTTT. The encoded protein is CASSLEAQTGELFF. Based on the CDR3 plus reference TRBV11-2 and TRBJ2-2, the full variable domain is EAGVAQSPRYKIIEKRQSVAFWCNPISGHATLYWYQQILGQGPKLLIQFQNNGVVDDSQLPKDRFSAERLKGVDSTLKIQPAKLEDSAVYLCASSLEAQTGELFFGEGSRLTVL.

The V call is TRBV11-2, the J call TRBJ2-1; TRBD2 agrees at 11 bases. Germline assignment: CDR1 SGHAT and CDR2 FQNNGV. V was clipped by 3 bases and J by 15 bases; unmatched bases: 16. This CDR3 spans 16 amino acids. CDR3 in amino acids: CASSFLTGVAGGGGFF. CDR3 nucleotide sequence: TGTGCCAGCAGCTTCCTTACAGGGGTAGCGGGAGGGGGGGGGTTCTTC.